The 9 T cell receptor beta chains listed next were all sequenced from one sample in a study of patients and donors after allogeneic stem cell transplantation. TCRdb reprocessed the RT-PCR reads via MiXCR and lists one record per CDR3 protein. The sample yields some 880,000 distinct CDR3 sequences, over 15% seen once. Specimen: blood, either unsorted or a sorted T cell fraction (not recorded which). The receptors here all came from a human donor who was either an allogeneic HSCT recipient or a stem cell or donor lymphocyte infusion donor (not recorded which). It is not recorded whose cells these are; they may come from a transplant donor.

The CDR3 coding sequence is TGTGCCAGCAGCCAATATTCCAGGGGGCTGTTATCCGGGGAGCTGTTTTTT. As protein: CASSQYSRGLLSGELFF. The rearrangement links TRBV3-1 to TRBJ2-2; TRBD1 agrees at 8 bases. The germline V gene has CDR1 LGHDT and CDR2 YNNKEL (reference sequence). CDR3 size: 17 residues. Trimming at V came to 2 bases and at J to 6 bases, leaving 11 bases not matched to a gene. Filled out from reference TRBV3-1 and TRBJ2-2, the complete variable domain reads DTAVSQTPKYLVTQMGNDKSIKCEQNLGHDTMYWYKQDSKKFLKIMFSYNNKELIINETVPNRFSPKSPDKAHLNLHINSLELGDSAVYFCASSQYSRGLLSGELFFGEGSRLTVL.

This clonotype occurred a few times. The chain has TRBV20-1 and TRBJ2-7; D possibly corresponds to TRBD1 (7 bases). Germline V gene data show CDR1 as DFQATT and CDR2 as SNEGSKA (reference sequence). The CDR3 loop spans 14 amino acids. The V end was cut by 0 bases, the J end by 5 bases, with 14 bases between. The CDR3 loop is CSARDAGQLDEQYF. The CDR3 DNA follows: TGCAGTGCTAGAGACGCGGGACAGCTAGACGAGCAGTACTTC.

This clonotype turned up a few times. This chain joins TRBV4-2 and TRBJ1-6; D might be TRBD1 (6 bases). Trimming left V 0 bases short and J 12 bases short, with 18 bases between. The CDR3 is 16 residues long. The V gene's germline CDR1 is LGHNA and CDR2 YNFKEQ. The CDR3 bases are TGTGCCAGCAGCCAAGATCGGTCGGGGGGCGGGCGACCCCTCCACTTT. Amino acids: CASSQDRSGGGRPLHF.

The CDR3 bases are TGTGCCAGCAGCTTAGAGGAGGACTCTGGAAACACCATATATTTT. It yields the protein CASSLEEDSGNTIYF. This chain joins TRBV7-2 and TRBJ1-3; D uncertain. The CDR3 runs to 15 residues. The V gene's germline CDR1 is SGHTA and CDR2 FQGNSA. V was shortened by 1 base and J by 0 bases, with 7 bases between the two germline ends.

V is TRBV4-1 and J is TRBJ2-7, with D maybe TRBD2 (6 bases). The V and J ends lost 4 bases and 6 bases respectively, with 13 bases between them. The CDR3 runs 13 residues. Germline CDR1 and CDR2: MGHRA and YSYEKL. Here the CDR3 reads CASSPARDSEQYF. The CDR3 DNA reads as TGCGCCAGCAGCCCCGCCCGGGACTCCGAGCAGTACTTC.

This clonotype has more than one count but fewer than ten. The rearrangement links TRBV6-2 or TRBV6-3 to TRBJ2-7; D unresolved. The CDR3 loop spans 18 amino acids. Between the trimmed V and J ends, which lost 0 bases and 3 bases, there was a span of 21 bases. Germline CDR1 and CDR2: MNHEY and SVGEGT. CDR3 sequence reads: CASSYSTGPGREGYEQYF. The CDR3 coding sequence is TGTGCCAGCAGTTACTCGACTGGTCCCGGCCGAGAAGGCTACGAGCAGTACTTC.

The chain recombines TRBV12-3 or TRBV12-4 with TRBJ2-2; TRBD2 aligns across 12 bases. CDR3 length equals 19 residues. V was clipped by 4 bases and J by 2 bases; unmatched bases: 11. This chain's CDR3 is CASSSLFLAGGINTGELFF. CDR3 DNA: TGTGCCAGCAGTTCCCTCTTCCTAGCGGGGGGGATAAACACCGGGGAGCTGTTTTTT.

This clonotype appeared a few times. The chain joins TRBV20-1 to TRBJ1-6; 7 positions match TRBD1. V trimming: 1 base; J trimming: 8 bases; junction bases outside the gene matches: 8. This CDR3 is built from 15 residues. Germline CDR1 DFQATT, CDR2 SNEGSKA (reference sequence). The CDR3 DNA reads TGCAGTGCTAGAGGAGGGGGCTTGAGTGATTCACCCCTCCACTTT. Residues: CSARGGGLSDSPLHF.

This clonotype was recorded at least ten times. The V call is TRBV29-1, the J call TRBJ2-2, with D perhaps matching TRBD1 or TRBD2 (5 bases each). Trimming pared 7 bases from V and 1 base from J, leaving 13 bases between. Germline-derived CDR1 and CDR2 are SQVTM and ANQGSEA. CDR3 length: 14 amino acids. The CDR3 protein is CSATGTVNTGELFF. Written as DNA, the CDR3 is TGCAGCGCAACCGGGACGGTGAACACCGGGGAGCTGTTTTTT.